Reported below is one T cell receptor beta chain. Original handling: Amplified reference gene primers provided the basis for estimating nucleated cell counts. Assay used: immunoSEQ multiplex PCR; TCRdb lists only in-frame clones, some missing. The DNA gave D and trimming, while V, J and clone size come from that table. The sample lists about 150,000 clones; about 83% were seen once. Trimming removed 5 bases from V and 4 bases from J; junction bases left unmatched: 8. Germline V gene sequence: CDR1 SGHVS, CDR2 FNYEAQ. The CDR3 has 15 residues. This record belongs to a study of blood T cell repertoires in COVID-19. At the level of the study: Sites across the United States, Italy and Spain contributed samples from acute and convalescent COVID-19. In each case, the material was cDNA or gDNA derived from T cells, B-cell-depleted T cells, or PBMCs.

The sample comprised peripheral blood. This clonotype was sampled from a woman in her seventies who had recovered from COVID-19. The chain carries TRBV7-6 and TRBJ1-2; 9 nucleotides line up with TRBD1. CDR3 loop: CASSRAGQGAYGYTF. CDR3 bases: TGTGCCAGCAGCCGAGCGGGACAGGGCGCCTATGGCTACACCTTC.